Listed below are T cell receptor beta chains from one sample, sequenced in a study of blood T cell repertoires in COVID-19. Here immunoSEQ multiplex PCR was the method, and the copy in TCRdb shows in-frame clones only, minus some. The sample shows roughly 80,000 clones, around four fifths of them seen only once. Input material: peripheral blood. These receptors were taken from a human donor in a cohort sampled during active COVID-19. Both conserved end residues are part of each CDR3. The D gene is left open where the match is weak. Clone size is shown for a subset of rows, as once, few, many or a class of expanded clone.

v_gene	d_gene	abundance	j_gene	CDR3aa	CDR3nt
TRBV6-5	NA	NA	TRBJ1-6	CASSRGINSPLHF	TGTGCCAGCAGCCGGGGGATTAATTCACCCCTCCACTTT
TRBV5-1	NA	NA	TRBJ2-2	CASSPIRGGELFF	TGCGCCAGCAGCCCGATTAGGGGCGGGGAGCTGTTTTTT
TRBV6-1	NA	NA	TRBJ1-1	CASSDWSLMNTEAFF	TGTGCCAGCAGTGATTGGTCACTTATGAACACTGAAGCTTTCTTT
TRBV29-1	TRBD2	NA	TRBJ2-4	CSVAGGEAKNIQYF	TGCAGCGTTGCGGGGGGAGAAGCCAAAAACATTCAGTACTTC
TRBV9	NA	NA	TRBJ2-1	CASRDSVNNEQFF	TGTGCCAGCAGGGACAGTGTAAACAATGAGCAGTTCTTC
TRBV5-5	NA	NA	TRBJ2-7	CASTPGVRYEQYF	TGTGCCAGCACCCCCGGGGTAAGGTACGAGCAGTACTTC
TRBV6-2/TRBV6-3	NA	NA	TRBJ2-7	CASSQGWNEQYF	TGTGCCAGCAGTCAGGGCTGGAACGAGCAGTACTTC
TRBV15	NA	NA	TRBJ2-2	CATSRNRVTGELFF	TGTGCCACCAGCAGGAACAGAGTCACCGGGGAGCTGTTTTTT
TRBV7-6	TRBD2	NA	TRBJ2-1	CASSLRTSGGGDNEQFF	TGTGCCAGCAGCCTGCGGACTAGCGGGGGGGGAGACAATGAGCAGTTCTTC
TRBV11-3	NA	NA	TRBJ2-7	CASSLTDEQYF	TGTGCCAGCAGCTTAACTGACGAGCAGTACTTC
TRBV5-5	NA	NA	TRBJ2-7	CASRPAGRQEQYF	TGTGCCAGCAGGCCGGCGGGGCGGCAAGAGCAGTACTTC
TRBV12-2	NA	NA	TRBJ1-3	CASRLVSFRQPRELGNTIYF	TGTGCAAGTCGCTTAGTGAGCTTTCGGCAGCCCCGGGAACTTGGAAACACCATATATTTT
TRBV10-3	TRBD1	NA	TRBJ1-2	CAISEFGTGGENGYTF	TGTGCCATCAGTGAGTTTGGGACAGGGGGCGAAAATGGCTACACCTTC
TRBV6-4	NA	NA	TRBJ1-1	CASSAQWNTEAFF	TGTGCCAGCAGTGCCCAGTGGAACACTGAAGCTTTCTTT
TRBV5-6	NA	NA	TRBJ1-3	CASSSRGKTARRNTIYF	TGTGCCAGCAGCTCGCGAGGCAAGACGGCCCGAAGGAACACCATATATTTT
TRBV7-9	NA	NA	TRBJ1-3	CASSFTYASLGSGNTIYF	TGTGCCAGCAGCTTTACGTACGCATCCCTAGGATCTGGAAACACCATATATTTT
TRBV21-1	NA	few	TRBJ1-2	CASSLLSGGGYTF	TGTGCCAGCAGCCTACTCTCGGGGGGTGGCTACACCTTC
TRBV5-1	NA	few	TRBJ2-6	CASSQTGPGANVLTF	TGCGCCAGCAGCCAGACAGGTCCTGGGGCCAACGTCCTGACTTTC
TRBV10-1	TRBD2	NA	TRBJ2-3	CASSDPGTSGRDTQYF	TGCGCCAGCAGTGACCCCGGGACTAGCGGGAGGGATACGCAGTATTTT
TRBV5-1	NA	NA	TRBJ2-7	CASSPGPQGGKDF	TGCGCCAGCAGCCCAGGCCCTCAGGGCGGAAAGGACTTC
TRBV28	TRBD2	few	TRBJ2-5	CASSLAGGAETQYF	TGTGCCAGCAGTTTAGCGGGGGGGGCAGAGACCCAGTACTTC
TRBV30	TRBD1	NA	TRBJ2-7	CAWNGRGLYEQYF	TGTGCCTGGAATGGCAGGGGGTTATACGAGCAGTACTTC
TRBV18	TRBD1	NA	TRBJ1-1	CASSPPGQGAEAFF	TGTGCCAGCTCACCGCCAGGACAGGGGGCGGAAGCTTTCTTT
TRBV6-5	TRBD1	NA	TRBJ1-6	CATKWDSSNNSPLHF	TGTGCCACCAAGTGGGACAGTTCTAATAATTCACCCCTCCACTTT
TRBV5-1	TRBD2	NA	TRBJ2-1	CASSQSSGASYNEQFF	TGCGCCAGCAGCCAAAGTAGCGGGGCTTCCTACAATGAGCAGTTCTTC
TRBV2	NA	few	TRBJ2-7	CASSERAGAPYEQYF	TGTGCCAGCAGTGAAAGGGCAGGGGCCCCCTACGAGCAGTACTTC
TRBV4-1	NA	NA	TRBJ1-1	CASSQDLGQGEAFF	TGCGCCAGCAGCCAAGATCTGGGCCAGGGGGAAGCTTTCTTT
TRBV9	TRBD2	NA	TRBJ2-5	CASSVASGGPQETQYF	TGTGCCAGCAGCGTAGCTAGCGGGGGGCCCCAAGAGACCCAGTACTTC
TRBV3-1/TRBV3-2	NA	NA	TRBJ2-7	CASSQGRGREQYF	TGTGCCAGCAGCCAAGGCAGGGGGAGGGAGCAGTACTTC
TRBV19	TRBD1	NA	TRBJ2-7	CASNEDRAPYEQYF	TGTGCCAGTAACGAAGACAGGGCCCCCTACGAGCAGTACTTC
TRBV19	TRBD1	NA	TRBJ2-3	CASSFTGTGVDTQYF	TGTGCCAGTAGTTTCACCGGGACAGGGGTAGATACGCAGTATTTT
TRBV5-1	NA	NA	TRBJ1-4	CASSPGHTTNEKLFF	TGCGCCAGCAGCCCCGGACACACAACTAATGAAAAACTGTTTTTT
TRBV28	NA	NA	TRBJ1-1	CASRYSGRKGGNTEAFF	TGTGCCAGCAGGTACTCGGGGCGCAAAGGGGGGAACACTGAAGCTTTCTTT
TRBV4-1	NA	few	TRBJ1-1	CASSKVGWGDTEAFF	TGCGCCAGCAGCAAGGTAGGGTGGGGGGACACTGAAGCTTTCTTT
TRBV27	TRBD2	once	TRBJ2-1	CASSSSRTSGVFNNEQFF	TGTGCCAGCAGTTCCTCTCGGACTAGCGGGGTGTTTAACAATGAGCAGTTCTTC
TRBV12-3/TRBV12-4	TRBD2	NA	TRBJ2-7	CASSLRGAYEQYF	TGTGCCAGCAGTTTACGGGGGGCCTACGAGCAGTACTTC
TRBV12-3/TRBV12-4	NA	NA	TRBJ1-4	CASLQQGNEKLFF	TGTGCCAGCCTCCAGCAGGGAAATGAAAAACTGTTTTTT
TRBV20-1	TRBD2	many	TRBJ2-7	CSASRGLASNEQYF	TGCAGTGCTAGTCGAGGACTAGCGAGTAACGAGCAGTACTTC
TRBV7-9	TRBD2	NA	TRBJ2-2	CASSPLTGGNTGELFF	TGTGCCAGCAGCCCGCTGACGGGGGGAAACACCGGGGAGCTGTTTTTT
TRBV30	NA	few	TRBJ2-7	CAWSGPGYEQYF	TGTGCCTGGAGTGGACCGGGCTACGAGCAGTACTTC
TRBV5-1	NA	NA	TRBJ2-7	CASSLGSSSSYEQYF	TGCGCCAGCAGCTTGGGTAGCTCAAGCTCCTACGAGCAGTACTTC
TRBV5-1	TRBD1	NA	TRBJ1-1	CASSLVGQGAYTEAFF	TGCGCCAGCAGCTTGGTGGGACAGGGCGCTTACACTGAAGCTTTCTTT
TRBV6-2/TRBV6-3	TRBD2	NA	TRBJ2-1	CASSRILAGWSNEQFF	TGTGCCAGCAGTCGAATTCTAGCGGGGTGGAGCAATGAGCAGTTCTTC
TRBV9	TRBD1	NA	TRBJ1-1	CASSVGTGVTEAFF	TGTGCCAGCAGCGTAGGGACAGGGGTCACTGAAGCTTTCTTT
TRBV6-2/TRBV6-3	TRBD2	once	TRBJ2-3	CASSPDWERGGLGDTQYF	TGTGCCAGCAGCCCTGACTGGGAGCGGGGGGGCCTAGGAGATACGCAGTATTTT
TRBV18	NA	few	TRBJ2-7	CASSARGYEQYF	TGTGCCAGCTCAGCCAGGGGTTACGAGCAGTACTTC
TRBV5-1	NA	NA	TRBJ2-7	CASSSRTDSYEQYF	TGCGCCAGCAGCTCCCGGACAGACTCCTACGAGCAGTACTTC
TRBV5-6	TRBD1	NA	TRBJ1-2	CASSFYGQGKGYTF	TGTGCCAGCAGCTTCTATGGACAGGGTAAGGGCTACACCTTC
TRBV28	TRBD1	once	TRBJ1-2	CASSPGTGGGYGYTF	TGTGCCAGCAGTCCTGGGACAGGGGGGGGCTATGGCTACACCTTC
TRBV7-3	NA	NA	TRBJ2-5	CASSRTGQETQYF	TGTGCCAGCAGCCGTACAGGGCAAGAGACCCAGTACTTC
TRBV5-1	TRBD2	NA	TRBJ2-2	CASSLFAGDVTGELFF	TGCGCCAGCAGCTTGTTTGCGGGGGATGTCACCGGGGAGCTGTTTTTT